The rows below give T cell receptor beta chains drawn from one sample of a study of OX40 agonist ivuxolimab in advanced cancers. Sequencing used immunoSEQ multiplex PCR; TCRdb keeps in-frame clones, though not all of them. The repertoire has tens of thousands of clones, nearly 95% of them found once; the top ten carry about 20%. The sample was CD4+ or CD8+ T cells sorted from blood, taken in a trial of the OX40 agonist ivuxolimab. The origin of the receptors is an adult with an advanced solid tumor such as melanoma, head and neck, liver or kidney cancer. The CDR3 runs from the conserved cysteine through the conserved F or W. D genes are given only for firm matches. Only part of the rows carry a size: once, few, many, or a class if the clone is expanded.

DNA: TGTGCCAGCAGTTTATCCCCGGGCAGGCAACGACTCGAAGCTTTCTTT; CDR3: CASSLSPGRQRLEAFF; V: TRBV27; J: TRBJ1-1; size: .; D: .; length: 16
DNA: TGTGCCAGCAGCCGGACTAGCGGGAGGTACGAGCAGTACTTC; CDR3: CASSRTSGRYEQYF; V: TRBV13; J: TRBJ2-7; size: .; D: TRBD2; length: 14
DNA: TGTGCCAGCAACTCCGGGACTAGTCGTTCCTACGAGCAGTACTTC; CDR3: CASNSGTSRSYEQYF; V: TRBV28; J: TRBJ2-7; size: .; D: TRBD2; length: 15
DNA: TGTGCCAGCAGTTTAGTGGGACAGGCGCCCGGGGTACAGTTCTTC; CDR3: CASSLVGQAPGVQFF; V: TRBV28; J: TRBJ2-1; size: .; D: TRBD1; length: 15
DNA: TGTGCCAGCAGTTATCAGACAGGTGGGGCGCAGTATTTT; CDR3: CASSYQTGGAQYF; V: TRBV27; J: TRBJ2-3; size: .; D: .; length: 13
DNA: TGTGCCAGCAGCTCTCGAGGAGGTTACGAGCAGTACTTC; CDR3: CASSSRGGYEQYF; V: TRBV13; J: TRBJ2-7; size: .; D: .; length: 13
DNA: TGTGCCAGCAGTTTTTTGGGTTCTGGGGCCAACGTCCTGACTTTC; CDR3: CASSFLGSGANVLTF; V: TRBV27; J: TRBJ2-6; size: .; D: .; length: 15
DNA: TGTGCCAGCAGTTTATCGGGAGCGGGAGGCCCGAGGAACTACTACGAGCAGTACTTC; CDR3: CASSLSGAGGPRNYYEQYF; V: TRBV27; J: TRBJ2-7; size: .; D: TRBD2; length: 19
DNA: TGTGCCAGCAGCTTGATAGCGGGAGGGACCGGGGAGCTGTTTTTT; CDR3: CASSLIAGGTGELFF; V: TRBV11-1; J: TRBJ2-2; size: .; D: TRBD2; length: 15
DNA: TGTGCCAGCAGCCCTCGGGTCGGTGCGGCCAAAAACATTCAGTACTTC; CDR3: CASSPRVGAAKNIQYF; V: TRBV9; J: TRBJ2-4; size: .; D: .; length: 16
DNA: TGTGCCTGGGGACAGGTGGGCTATGGCTACACCTTC; CDR3: CAWGQVGYGYTF; V: TRBV30; J: TRBJ1-2; size: .; D: TRBD1; length: 12
DNA: TGTGCCAGCAGCTTAAGGACTAGCGGGATCGAGCAGTACTTC; CDR3: CASSLRTSGIEQYF; V: TRBV7-6; J: TRBJ2-7; size: .; D: TRBD2; length: 14
DNA: TGTGCCAGCAGTTTAGTAGGGTTGGTCAATGAGCAGTTCTTC; CDR3: CASSLVGLVNEQFF; V: TRBV28; J: TRBJ2-1; size: .; D: .; length: 14
DNA: TGTGCCAGCAGCCAGATGGGCACATATGGCTACACCTTC; CDR3: CASSQMGTYGYTF; V: TRBV7-8; J: TRBJ1-2; size: .; D: .; length: 13
DNA: TGTGCCAGCAGCGCCGGTGGAGGGGCCAATGAGCAGTTCTTC; CDR3: CASSAGGGANEQFF; V: TRBV9; J: TRBJ2-1; size: .; D: .; length: 14
DNA: TGTGCCAGCGGGACAGGGGTGGGTGAGCAGTTCTTC; CDR3: CASGTGVGEQFF; V: TRBV27; J: TRBJ2-1; size: .; D: TRBD1; length: 12
DNA: TGTGCCAGCAGTTTAAGGGCTAGCGGGGACTACGAGCAGTACTTC; CDR3: CASSLRASGDYEQYF; V: TRBV27; J: TRBJ2-7; size: once; D: TRBD2; length: 15
DNA: TGTGCCAGCAGCATCACCGGGACAGGACTAGACCCTGAGCAGTTCTTC; CDR3: CASSITGTGLDPEQFF; V: TRBV7-2; J: TRBJ2-1; size: .; D: .; length: 16
DNA: TGTGCCAGCAGCCCATTAGCGGGAGTCGTCTACGAGCAGTACTTC; CDR3: CASSPLAGVVYEQYF; V: TRBV6-5; J: TRBJ2-7; size: .; D: TRBD2; length: 15
DNA: TGCAGCGTTACGGACAGGGGGCTAGAGGGCTACACCTTC; CDR3: CSVTDRGLEGYTF; V: TRBV29-1; J: TRBJ1-2; size: .; D: TRBD1; length: 13
DNA: TGTGCCAGCAGCTCACGGACAGTGAGCTCTGGGGCCAACGTCCTGACTTTC; CDR3: CASSSRTVSSGANVLTF; V: TRBV6-4; J: TRBJ2-6; size: .; D: .; length: 17
DNA: TGTGCCAGCAGCTTAGGGGGGGAGATCAGCACTGAAGCTTTCTTT; CDR3: CASSLGGEISTEAFF; V: TRBV13; J: TRBJ1-1; size: .; D: .; length: 15
DNA: TGTGCCAGCAGCTTCAGGGGATTATCCACAGATACGCAGTATTTT; CDR3: CASSFRGLSTDTQYF; V: TRBV5-4; J: TRBJ2-3; size: .; D: .; length: 15
DNA: TGTGCCAGTTGCCAGGGAAGAATATCCTACGAGCAGTACTTC; CDR3: CASCQGRISYEQYF; V: TRBV2; J: TRBJ2-7; size: .; D: .; length: 14
DNA: TGTGCCAGCAGCTTCAGAGGGGGCTTGGGCAATCAGCCCCAGCATTTT; CDR3: CASSFRGGLGNQPQHF; V: TRBV13; J: TRBJ1-5; size: .; D: TRBD1; length: 16
DNA: TGTGCCAGCTCACCGATAGGGGGCAAAGAGCCCCAGCATTTT; CDR3: CASSPIGGKEPQHF; V: TRBV18; J: TRBJ1-5; size: .; D: TRBD1; length: 14
DNA: TGCGCCAGCAGCCAAGTCGGACCGGTGGCGGGAGGGGATACGCAGTATTTT; CDR3: CASSQVGPVAGGDTQYF; V: TRBV4-1; J: TRBJ2-3; size: .; D: TRBD2; length: 17
DNA: TGTGCCAGTAGTATAGCACAGGGGAAGGCGGTCTACGAGCAGTACTTC; CDR3: CASSIAQGKAVYEQYF; V: TRBV19; J: TRBJ2-7; size: .; D: TRBD1; length: 16
DNA: TGTGCCAGCCCATCTTACAATGAGCAGTTCTTC; CDR3: CASPSYNEQFF; V: TRBV9; J: TRBJ2-1; size: .; D: .; length: 11